A selection of T cell receptor beta chains follows, all from one sample in a study of cytomegalovirus exposure and HLA in healthy donors. The protocol was immunoSEQ multiplex PCR, while the TCRdb copy is restricted to in-frame clones and leaves out a portion. The sample lists 150,000 to 200,000 clones; approximately 84% were seen once. The source material was PBMCs. These TCRs come from a girl aged 5 to 17 in good health and CMV-seropositive. Both conserved end residues are part of each CDR3. The D gene is left open where the match is weak. Only some rows state a clone size, as once, few, many or a class for expanded clones.

>TRBJ2-5|-|TRBV4-1|-
CASSQVGNREETQYF
TGCGCCAGCAGCCAAGTGGGTAACAGAGAAGAGACCCAGTACTTC
>TRBJ2-7|TRBD1|TRBV6-6|-
CASSSILGDRGYEQYF
TGTGCCAGCAGTTCTATCTTAGGGGACAGGGGCTACGAGCAGTACTTC
>TRBJ2-3|TRBD2|TRBV5-1|-
CASSILAGGPTDTQYF
TGCGCCAGCAGCATACTAGCGGGAGGCCCCACAGATACGCAGTATTTT
>TRBJ2-2|-|TRBV19|-
CATSKGNLNTGELFF
TGTGCCACCAGTAAGGGGAACCTAAACACCGGGGAGCTGTTTTTT
>TRBJ2-5|-|TRBV7-9|-
CASSGGGRVETQYF
TGTGCCAGCAGCGGAGGGGGCCGTGTCGAGACCCAGTACTTC
>TRBJ1-5|TRBD1|TRBV19|-
CASSLTGWGNQPQHF
TGTGCCAGTAGCCTGACAGGGTGGGGGAATCAGCCCCAGCATTTT
>TRBJ2-7|TRBD1|TRBV5-5|-
CASSLVGQGASYEQYF
TGTGCCAGCAGCTTGGTCGGTCAGGGGGCGTCCTACGAGCAGTACTTC
>TRBJ2-1|-|TRBV19|-
CASSTSYGNEQFF
TGTGCCAGTAGCACTAGTTACGGCAATGAGCAGTTCTTC
>TRBJ1-2|-|TRBV5-4|-
CASSLQGPYGYTF
TGTGCCAGCAGCTTGCAGGGCCCGTATGGCTACACCTTC
>TRBJ2-7|TRBD2|TRBV7-9|-
CASSPPFYSGGIMGYEQYF
TGTGCCAGCAGCCCCCCATTTTATTCCGGGGGGATAATGGGCTACGAGCAGTACTTC
>TRBJ2-5|-|TRBV11-3|-
CASSLGGTGQETQYF
TGTGCCAGCAGCTTAGGGGGCACAGGGCAAGAGACCCAGTACTTC
>TRBJ2-1|TRBD1|TRBV7-9|few
CASSRDRGGNEQFF
TGTGCCAGCAGCAGGGACAGGGGAGGCAATGAGCAGTTCTTC
>TRBJ1-1|-|TRBV27|few
CASSFGGVNTEAFF
TGTGCCAGCAGTTTTGGAGGGGTGAACACTGAAGCTTTCTTT
>TRBJ2-7|-|TRBV6-6|-
CASSYGASSYEQYF
TGTGCCAGCAGTTATGGGGCCAGCTCCTACGAGCAGTACTTC
>TRBJ1-5|TRBD1|TRBV4-1|-
CASSPDRGLRQPQHF
TGCGCCAGCAGCCCGGACAGGGGTCTAAGACAGCCCCAGCATTTT
>TRBJ1-4|-|TRBV18|-
CASSTTVAEKLFF
TGTGCCAGCTCCACGACAGTTGCGGAAAAACTGTTTTTT
>TRBJ2-4|-|TRBV7-9|-
CASSSDLGPHKNIQYF
TGTGCCAGCAGCTCAGACCTGGGCCCGCACAAAAACATTCAGTACTTC
>TRBJ2-7|-|TRBV30|-
CAWSARLNEQYF
TGTGCCTGGAGTGCGAGATTGAACGAGCAGTACTTC
>TRBJ1-1|-|TRBV7-6|-
CASSLAAGVTEAFF
TGTGCCAGCAGCTTAGCGGCAGGGGTGACTGAAGCTTTCTTT
>TRBJ1-2|TRBD1|TRBV30|-
CAHVRGHGGYTF
TGTGCCCATGTGAGGGGGCATGGTGGCTACACCTTC
>TRBJ1-4|TRBD1|TRBV7-9|once
CASSLGRGHNEKLFF
TGTGCCAGCAGCTTAGGCAGGGGGCATAATGAAAAACTGTTTTTT
>TRBJ2-1|-|TRBV11-1|-
CASSPRSEQFF
TGTGCCAGCAGCCCGCGATCGGAGCAGTTCTTC
>TRBJ2-2|-|TRBV7-3|-
CASSLRRLGTGELFF
TGTGCCAGCAGCTTAAGGCGACTTGGCACCGGGGAGCTGTTTTTT
>TRBJ2-7|TRBD2|TRBV7-9|-
CASSLRTSGSRGPNYEQYF
TGTGCCAGCAGCTTGAGGACTAGCGGGAGCCGAGGCCCAAACTACGAGCAGTACTTC
>TRBJ2-1|TRBD2|TRBV16|-
CASSLAGINNEQFF
TGTGCCAGCAGTTTAGCGGGAATTAACAATGAGCAGTTCTTC
>TRBJ2-7|TRBD2|TRBV27|-
CASSLGTSGSYEQYF
TGTGCCAGCAGCCTTGGGACTAGCGGGAGTTACGAGCAGTACTTC
>TRBJ2-2|-|TRBV6-1|-
CASSEGPYTGELFF
TGTGCCAGCAGTGAGGGGCCTTACACCGGGGAGCTGTTTTTT
>TRBJ1-5|TRBD1|TRBV2|-
CASSSDRPPQPQHF
TGTGCCAGCAGCTCGGACAGGCCCCCCCAGCCCCAGCATTTT
>TRBJ2-3|-|TRBV2|-
CASSEITGRSADGDTQYF
TGTGCCAGCAGTGAAATTACGGGGAGGTCAGCGGACGGAGATACGCAGTATTTT
>TRBJ2-5|-|TRBV29-1|-
CAGKLTTDYPETQYF
TGCGCCGGAAAATTGACAACCGACTACCCAGAGACCCAGTACTTC
>TRBJ1-2|-|TRBV6-5|few
CASSLQSYSYGYTF
TGTGCCAGCAGTTTACAGTCATACAGCTATGGCTACACCTTC
>TRBJ1-2|-|TRBV28|once
CASTPGQIGYTF
TGTGCCAGCACCCCGGGACAAATTGGCTACACCTTC
>TRBJ1-2|-|TRBV18|-
CASSLDRLYGYTF
TGTGCCAGCTCACTCGACAGGCTATATGGCTACACCTTC
>TRBJ1-4|-|TRBV7-2|-
CASSPGPGANEKLFF
TGTGCCAGCAGCCCAGGACCGGGAGCTAATGAAAAACTGTTTTTT
>TRBJ1-5|-|TRBV15|-
CATSHLGGDSNQPQHF
TGTGCCACCAGCCACCTGGGAGGTGATAGCAATCAGCCCCAGCATTTT
>TRBJ2-5|TRBD2|TRBV7-9|-
CASSSWTSGRFIGETQYF
TGTGCCAGCAGCTCATGGACTAGCGGGAGGTTTATAGGGGAGACCCAGTACTTC
>TRBJ1-1|TRBD1|TRBV5-1|-
CASSVPRDRGDTEAFF
TGCGCCAGCAGCGTACCACGGGACAGGGGAGATACTGAAGCTTTCTTT
>TRBJ2-7|-|TRBV27|few
CASGLGWGVLSYEQYF
TGTGCCAGCGGCCTGGGTTGGGGGGTGTTATCCTACGAGCAGTACTTC
>TRBJ1-1|TRBD1|TRBV5-1|-
CASSLDVTGGNTEAFF
TGCGCCAGCAGCTTGGACGTCACAGGGGGGAACACTGAAGCTTTCTTT
>TRBJ1-5|TRBD1|TRBV6-5|-
CASSYTGGSPQHF
TGTGCCAGCAGTTACACAGGGGGATCTCCCCAGCATTTT
>TRBJ1-4|-|TRBV2|-
CASSRGRDEKLFF
TGTGCCAGCAGTAGGGGAAGGGATGAAAAACTGTTTTTT
>TRBJ1-4|-|TRBV30|-
CACRELAIF
TGTGCCTGTAGGGAGCTAGCGATTTTT
>TRBJ1-1|TRBD1|TRBV2|once
CASEQGGVGVTEAFF
TGTGCCAGTGAACAGGGGGGAGTTGGTGTCACTGAAGCTTTCTTT
>TRBJ2-5|TRBD2|TRBV7-2|few
CASSRRQAGGQETQYF
TGTGCCAGCAGCCGTCGACAGGCGGGAGGGCAAGAGACCCAGTACTTC
>TRBJ2-1|-|TRBV7-9|-
CASSLGARRTYNEQFF
TGTGCCAGCAGCTTAGGGGCGCGAAGGACCTACAATGAGCAGTTCTTC
>TRBJ1-4|TRBD1|TRBV19|few
CASSIQGVWDEKLFF
TGTGCCAGTAGTATCCAGGGGGTATGGGATGAAAAACTGTTTTTT
>TRBJ1-1|-|TRBV27|-
CASRPVGATEAFF
TGTGCCAGCAGACCAGTGGGGGCGACTGAAGCTTTCTTT
>TRBJ2-5|TRBD1|TRBV5-6|-
CASSLRVGQGLFETQYF
TGTGCCAGCAGCTTGCGTGTGGGACAGGGACTGTTTGAGACCCAGTACTTC
>TRBJ1-5|-|TRBV30|-
CAWSGGGDQPQHF
TGTGCCTGGAGTGGGGGGGGAGATCAGCCCCAGCATTTT
>TRBJ2-7|TRBD1|TRBV15|-
CATSRDVTGNYEQYF
TGTGCCACCAGCAGAGATGTGACAGGGAACTACGAGCAGTACTTC
>TRBJ2-7|-|TRBV12-5|-
CASGLDQGRRRSYEQYF
TGTGCTAGTGGTTTGGACCAGGGTCGACGGCGCTCCTACGAGCAGTACTTC
>TRBJ2-7|TRBD1|TRBV19|once
CASSFLPGQGYEQYF
TGTGCCAGTAGCTTCCTCCCGGGACAGGGCTACGAGCAGTACTTC
>TRBJ2-2|TRBD1|TRBV11-3|-
CASSSGGPGELFF
TGTGCCAGCAGCTCAGGGGGTCCCGGGGAGCTGTTTTTT
>TRBJ1-5|-|TRBV2|few
CASSEFRGINQPQHF
TGTGCCAGCAGTGAATTCAGGGGCATTAATCAGCCCCAGCATTTT
>TRBJ1-1|TRBD1|TRBV30|-
CAWRLRQGAYTEAFF
TGTGCCTGGAGGCTCCGCCAGGGGGCCTACACTGAAGCTTTCTTT
>TRBJ2-1|-|TRBV9|-
CASSPMQVEQFF
TGTGCCAGCAGCCCGATGCAGGTGGAGCAGTTCTTC